The present T cell receptor beta chain was sequenced within a study of T cell responses to AZD1222 COVID-19 vaccine. The V gene's germline CDR1 is SGHRS and CDR2 YFSETQ. The CDR3 length is 15 residues. Trimming took 2 bases from V and 2 from J; bases not matched to a gene: 3. Profiling relied on immunoSEQ multiplex PCR, and the TCRdb table lists in-frame clones only, not all of them. The data contain about 40,000 clones, approximately 83% of them singletons. Whole-study findings and limits: Spike-specific TCR breadth and depth were elevated following two AZD1222 doses. Among the donors, most were white British and more were female, and clonal diversity was possibly underestimated.

To note about this clone: Antigen specificity is unknown.

This TCR was recovered from an adult who received the AZD1222 COVID-19 vaccine. The input for sequencing was peripheral blood, taken 28 days after the second AZD1222 dose. V is TRBV5-1 and J is TRBJ1-3; 8 bases are a match to TRBD1. In nucleotides, the CDR3 is TGCGCCAGCAGCTTAAAACAGGGGGCTGGAAACACCATATATTTT. It yields the protein CASSLKQGAGNTIYF.